This T cell receptor (beta chain) was identified during a study of T cell responses to AZD1222 COVID-19 vaccine. CDR1 and CDR2 from the germline V gene are MGHRA and YSYEKL. The ends were cut back, 4 bases at V and 7 bases at J, with 7 bases in the middle. The CDR3 spans 12 residues. Generated by immunoSEQ multiplex PCR, the TCRdb table keeps only in-frame clones and is missing some. In the table there are 150,000 to 200,000 clones, just under 95% of which are singletons. This sample comprised peripheral blood, obtained 28 days after the second dose of the MenACWY control vaccine. This TCR was sampled from an adult who received the MenACWY meningococcal vaccine as a control. The chain is built from TRBV4-1 and TRBJ2-2, with a tentative D call TRBD1 (5 bases). Here the CDR3 reads CASSLTDGELFF. CDR3 DNA: TGCGCCAGCAGCCTGACAGACGGGGAGCTGTTTTTT.